The 26 T cell receptor beta chains listed next were all sequenced from one sample in a study of glioma-infiltrating T cells after dendritic cell vaccination. The assay was immunoSEQ multiplex PCR, and TCRdb's table has in-frame clones only and misses some. The sample holds around 97,000 clones, roughly 81% seen once. The source was blood, collected before dendritic cell vaccination. The source is a human donor with glioblastoma.

V and J are TRBV5-1 and TRBJ2-3; 8 nucleotides match TRBD2. This CDR3 comprises 14 residues. V shed 7 bases, J shed 4 bases, and the junction held 8 bases outside the gene matches. The germline V gene has CDR1 SGHRS and CDR2 YFSETQ. The CDR3 DNA sequence: TGCGCCAGCTTCGCGGGGGGCGACGCAGATACGCAGTATTTT. Translated, it gives CASFAGGDADTQYF.

This chain connects TRBV15 to TRBJ2-7; 8 bases line up with TRBD1. V gave up 2 bases and J gave up 5 bases; unmatched junction bases: 8. The germline V gene encodes CDR1 LNHNV and CDR2 YYDKDF (reference sequence). CDR3 size: 15 residues. As DNA, the CDR3 is TGTGCCACCAGCAGACCACAGGGGGATAACGACGAGCAGTACTTC. This encodes CATSRPQGDNDEQYF. Complete variable domain (other parts from reference TRBV15 and TRBJ2-7): DAMVIQNPRYQVTQFGKPVTLSCSQTLNHNVMYWYQQKSSQAPKLLFHYYDKDFNNEADTPDNFQSRRPNTSFCFLDIRSPGLGDTAMYLCATSRPQGDNDEQYFGPGTRLTVT.

The rearrangement joins TRBV5-6 to TRBJ2-7; TRBD1 might be the D (5 bases). Trimming shortened V by 0 bases and J by 6 bases, and 13 bases separated the two germline ends. CDR3 size: 14 residues. From germline, CDR1 is SGHDT and CDR2 YYEEEE. The CDR3: CASSLVQGIGEQYF. The CDR3 DNA is TGTGCCAGCAGCTTGGTTCAGGGAATAGGCGAGCAGTACTTC.

The J gene is TRBJ2-7, the V gene TRBV13, with 8 positions matching TRBD2. Germline V lookup: CDR1 PRHDT, CDR2 FYEKMQ (reference sequence). The CDR3 loop spans 16 amino acids. V lost 6 bases to trimming and J lost 6 bases; unmatched junction nucleotides: 16. The CDR3 DNA is TGTGCCAGCAGTCGGGAGGGGCGGGGGGCCAGGGGCGAGCAGTACTTC. Translating it yields CASSREGRGARGEQYF.

The gene calls are TRBV27 and TRBJ2-7; TRBD1 aligns across 7 bases. The CDR3 is made up of 14 amino acids. The V and J ends lost 5 bases and 2 bases, in that order; junction bases with no gene match: 6. Germline V gives CDR1 MNHEY, CDR2 SMNVEV (reference sequence). The CDR3 sequence is CASSKGDRAYEQYF. The CDR3 DNA is TGTGCCAGCAGTAAGGGGGACAGAGCCTACGAGCAGTACTTC.

The chain couples TRBV7-2 to TRBJ2-5, with TRBD1 identical over 10 bases. The CDR3 runs to 15 residues. Germline-derived CDR1 and CDR2 are SGHTA and FQGNSA. Trimming cost V 6 bases and J 5 bases; bases outside gene matches: 9. CDR3 sequence: CASSPGTGAVETQYF. CDR3 in DNA: TGTGCCAGCAGTCCCGGGACAGGGGCGGTGGAGACCCAGTACTTC.

The chain carries TRBV4-1 and TRBJ2-1; weak D call: TRBD2 (7 bases). The CDR3 is made up of 15 amino acids. Germline V gene data show CDR1 as MGHRA and CDR2 as YSYEKL. Between the trimmed V and J ends, which lost 10 bases and 5 bases, there was a span of 21 bases. The CDR3 DNA sequence: TGCGCCACCCGGGGGGCGGGGGTCCCTCACAATGAGCAGTTCTTC. This sequence encodes CATRGAGVPHNEQFF.

This clone was recorded a few times. The J gene is TRBJ2-1, the V gene TRBV9; the D gene is possibly TRBD2 (6 bases). V was clipped by 3 bases and J by 9 bases, with 16 bases between them. The CDR3 loop spans 14 amino acids. The germline CDR1 and CDR2 sequences are SGDLS and YYNGEE. Here the CDR3 DNA reads TGTGCCAGCAGCGCCGATCCGCGGGGTAGTGAGCAGTTCTTC. The encoded protein is CASSADPRGSEQFF.

The CDR3 bases are TGCGCCAGCAGCCAAGATGGACTAGCGCCCTACAATGAGCAGTTCTTC. Protein sequence: CASSQDGLAPYNEQFF. The chain has TRBV4-3 and TRBJ2-1, with 9 bases that match TRBD2. Germline V gene data show CDR1 as LGHNA and CDR2 as YSLEER. With V trimmed by 0 bases and J by 2 bases, 2 bases remained unmatched. The CDR3 loop spans 16 amino acids.

This chain joins TRBV5-1 and TRBJ1-1, with a possible D match to TRBD1 (5 bases). V was shortened by 4 bases and J by 1 base, with 11 bases between the two germline ends. The CDR3 totals 14 residues. CDR1 is SGHRS and CDR2 is YFSETQ in the germline V gene. The CDR3 sequence: CASSILTGNTEAFF. CDR3 in DNA: TGCGCCAGCAGCATACTTACAGGGAACACTGAAGCTTTCTTT.

This rearrangement joins TRBV7-6 to TRBJ1-5; D gene uncertain. The CDR3 has 13 residues. V shed 6 bases and J shed 7 bases, with 13 bases lying between them. CDR1 is SGHVS and CDR2 is FNYEAQ in the germline V gene. The CDR3 nucleotides are TGTGCCAGCAGTCTTACACGGGGACAGCCCCAGCATTTT. Protein product: CASSLTRGQPQHF.

This chain joins TRBV5-4 and TRBJ1-2, with TRBD1 matching over 11 bases. Germline lookup yields CDR1 SGHNT and CDR2 YYREEE (reference sequence). The length of the CDR3 is 15 residues. V lost 2 bases and J lost 12; bases outside the gene matches: 12. The CDR3 loop is CASSFVSGQGVSNTF. CDR3 coding DNA: TGTGCCAGCAGCTTCGTCTCGGGACAGGGGGTTTCCAACACCTTC.

A word on this clone: Other DNA sequences of this sample code for an identical CDR3. The rearrangement uses TRBV6-1 and TRBJ2-7; no definite D call. The CDR3 sequence is 11 residues long. Germline V gene lookup returns CDR1 MNHNS and CDR2 SASEGT. Deletions cut 5 bases from V and 4 bases from J, with 6 bases between. The CDR3 is CASSRGYEQYF. The CDR3 DNA sequence: TGTGCCAGCAGTAGAGGATACGAGCAGTACTTC.

This clone showed up just a few times. The V gene is TRBV5-4, the J gene TRBJ1-5; TRBD1 aligns across 8 bases. Germline loops: CDR1 SGHNT, CDR2 YYREEE (reference sequence). There are 16 residues in the CDR3. With V trimmed by 4 bases and J by 4 bases, 10 bases remained unmatched. In nucleotides, the CDR3 is TGTGCCAGCAGCGAAACCCCAGGGGGCTGGAATCAGCCCCAGCATTTT. It encodes CASSETPGGWNQPQHF.

The chain couples TRBV19 to TRBJ1-2, with a tentative D call TRBD1 (5 bases). Trimming removed 0 bases from V and 4 bases from J, with 12 bases in between. Looked up from germline, CDR1 is LNHDA and CDR2 is SQIVND (reference sequence). The CDR3 spans 15 residues. The CDR3 is CASSIDRRQFYGYTF. The CDR3 DNA sequence: TGTGCCAGTAGTATAGATCGGAGACAGTTCTATGGCTACACCTTC.

The chain combines TRBV20-1 with TRBJ1-1; D gene ambiguous. V shed 4 bases and J shed 9 bases, with 6 bases lying between them. CDR3 length equals 9 residues. Germline V gene sequence: CDR1 DFQATT, CDR2 SNEGSKA (reference sequence). The chain's CDR3 is CSAMAKAFF. CDR3 in DNA: TGCAGTGCTATGGCCAAAGCTTTCTTT.

This clone showed up just once. One junction end disagrees with the germline gene, perhaps due to a read error. The V gene is TRBV29-1, the J gene TRBJ2-3, with 8 bases fitting TRBD1. This CDR3 has 14 amino acids. CDR1 and CDR2 (germline): SQVTM, ANQGSEA. The CDR3 DNA reads TGCAGCGCCACCCGGGGCAGGGGGACAGGTACGCAGTATTTT. Protein product: CSATRGRGTGTQYF.

The V call is TRBV5-4, the J call TRBJ2-7, with D tentatively TRBD2 (6 bases). The CDR3 totals 16 residues. The germline V gene has CDR1 SGHNT and CDR2 YYREEE (reference sequence). Trimming took off 4 bases at V and 1 base at J, with 18 bases between the two ends. The CDR3 DNA sequence: TGTGCCAGCAGCGACCTTTTGTCGGGGGATTCCTACGAGCAGTACTTC. Translated: CASSDLLSGDSYEQYF.

The chain is built from TRBV9 and TRBJ1-2; D might be TRBD1 (5 bases). The CDR3 extends over 10 amino acids. CDR1 and CDR2 from the germline V gene are SGDLS and YYNGEE. V was trimmed by 7 bases and J by 10 bases, leaving 11 bases between them. The CDR3 protein is CASEGTFYTF. The CDR3 DNA is TGTGCCAGCGAAGGGACTTTCTACACCTTC.

In this sample, this clone turned up a few times. The chain links TRBV5-1 to TRBJ2-2; 7 bases map to TRBD1. This CDR3 contains 15 residues. After removal of 2 bases from V and 7 bases from J, the junction contained 8 bases not matched to a gene. Germline CDR1 SGHRS, CDR2 YFSETQ. The CDR3: CASSFMRGLGGELFF. The CDR3 DNA sequence: TGCGCCAGCAGCTTCATGAGGGGGCTTGGCGGGGAGCTGTTTTTT.

V and J are TRBV6-5 and TRBJ2-7; 9 nucleotides line up with TRBD1. The CDR3 has 14 amino acids. The trim removed 6 bases at V and 5 bases at J, leaving 8 bases unmatched. CDR1 and CDR2 from the germline V gene are MNHEY and SVGAGI. The CDR3 sequence: CASRRGTGSHEQYF. The CDR3 DNA is TGTGCCAGCAGAAGGGGGACAGGGTCTCACGAGCAGTACTTC.

The chain is built from TRBV7-2 and TRBJ2-2; the D is unclear. The CDR3 is made up of 15 amino acids. V shed 1 base and J shed 0 bases, with 6 bases lying between them. Germline CDR1 SGHTA, CDR2 FQGNSA. CDR3 coding DNA: TGTGCCAGCAGCTTAGGGCACGCGAACACCGGGGAGCTGTTTTTT. Encoded protein: CASSLGHANTGELFF. Full variable domain (outside the CDR3, taken from reference TRBV7-2 and TRBJ2-2): GAGVSQSPSNKVTEKGKDVELRCDPISGHTALYWYRQSLGQGLEFLIYFQGNSAPDKSGLPSDRFSAERTGGSVSTLTIQRTQQEDSAVYLCASSLGHANTGELFFGEGSRLTVL.

The chain is built from TRBV2 and TRBJ2-3; the match to TRBD2 covers 12 bases. The germline CDR1 and CDR2 sequences are SNHLY and FYNNEI. V trimming: 1 base; J trimming: 4 bases; junction bases outside the gene matches: 6. The CDR3 spans 17 residues. As DNA, the CDR3 is TGTGCCAGCAGTGAAGGGGCTAGCGGGGGGGCGTCAGATACGCAGTATTTT. As protein: CASSEGASGGASDTQYF.

This chain joins TRBV14 and TRBJ1-2; TRBD1 agrees at 9 bases. This CDR3 contains 15 residues. Germline V CDR1 and CDR2: SGHDN, FVKESK. V lost 2 bases to trimming and J lost 2 bases; unmatched junction nucleotides: 3. Here the CDR3 DNA reads TGTGCCAGCAGCCAAACCGGGACAGGGAACTATGGCTACACCTTC. Protein product: CASSQTGTGNYGYTF.

The chain combines TRBV5-4 with TRBJ1-1; 11 bases line up with TRBD1. With V trimmed by 5 bases and J by 5 bases, 11 bases remained unmatched. This CDR3 contains 16 residues. In germline, CDR1 is SGHNT, CDR2 YYREEE (reference sequence). The CDR3 DNA reads TGTGCCAGCAGTTCTAAAAGGACAGGGGGCTTAACTGAAGCTTTCTTT. Translation gives CASSSKRTGGLTEAFF.

J is TRBJ2-1 and V is TRBV11-3; 7 bases are shared with TRBD2. The length of the CDR3 is 16 residues. CDR1 is SGHNT, CDR2 YENEEA, per germline. V lost 1 base, J lost 7 bases, and 10 bases stayed unmatched. The CDR3 protein is CASSLASSGGGNEQFF. CDR3 coding DNA: TGTGCCAGCAGCTTAGCCTCATCGGGGGGTGGGAATGAGCAGTTCTTC.